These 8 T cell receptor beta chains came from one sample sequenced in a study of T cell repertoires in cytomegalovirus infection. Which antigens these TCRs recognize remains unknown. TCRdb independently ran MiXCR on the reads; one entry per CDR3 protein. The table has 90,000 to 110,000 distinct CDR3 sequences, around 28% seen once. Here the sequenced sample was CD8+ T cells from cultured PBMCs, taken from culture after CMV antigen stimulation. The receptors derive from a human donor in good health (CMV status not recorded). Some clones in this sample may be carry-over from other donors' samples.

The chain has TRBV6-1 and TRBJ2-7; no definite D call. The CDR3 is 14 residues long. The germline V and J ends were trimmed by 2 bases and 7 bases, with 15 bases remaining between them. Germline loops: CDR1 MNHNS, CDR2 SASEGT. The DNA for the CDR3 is TGTGCCAGCAGTGAACTAGGTGCACGCAGAGAGCAGTACTTC. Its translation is CASSELGARREQYF.

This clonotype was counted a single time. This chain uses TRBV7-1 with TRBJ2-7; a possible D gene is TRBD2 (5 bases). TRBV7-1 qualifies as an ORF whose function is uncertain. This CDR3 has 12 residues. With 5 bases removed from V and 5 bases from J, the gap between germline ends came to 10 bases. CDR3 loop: CASSPAGDEQYF. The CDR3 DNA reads TGTGCCAGCAGCCCGGCCGGGGACGAGCAGTACTTC.

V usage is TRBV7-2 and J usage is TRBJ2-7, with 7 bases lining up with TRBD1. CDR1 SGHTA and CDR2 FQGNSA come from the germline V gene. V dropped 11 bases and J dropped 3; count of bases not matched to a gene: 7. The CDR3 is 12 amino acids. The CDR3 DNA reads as TGTGCCTCAGCCGGGACAGACTACGAGCAGTACTTC. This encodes CASAGTDYEQYF.

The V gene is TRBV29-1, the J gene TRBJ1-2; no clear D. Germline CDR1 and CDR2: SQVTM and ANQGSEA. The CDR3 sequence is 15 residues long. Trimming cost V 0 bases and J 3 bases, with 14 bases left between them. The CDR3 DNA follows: TGCAGCGTTGAAGACTGGGTCGGGCAGGACTATGGCTACACCTTC. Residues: CSVEDWVGQDYGYTF.

This CDR3 is CASSLEGGEETQYF. The CDR3, as DNA: TGTGCCAGCAGCTTAGAGGGGGGGGAAGAGACCCAGTACTTC. The chain carries TRBV7-8 and TRBJ2-5; TRBD2 might be the D (7 bases). The CDR3 totals 14 residues. From germline, CDR1 is SGHVS and CDR2 FQNEAQ. Trimming took off 1 base at V and 3 bases at J, with 9 bases between the two ends.

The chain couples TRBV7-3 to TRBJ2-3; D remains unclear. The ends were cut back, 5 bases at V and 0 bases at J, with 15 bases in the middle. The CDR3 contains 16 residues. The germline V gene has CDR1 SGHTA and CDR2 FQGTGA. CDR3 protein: CASSPLLGSSTDTQYF. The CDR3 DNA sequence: TGTGCCAGCAGCCCCCTTCTAGGTTCTAGCACAGATACGCAGTATTTT. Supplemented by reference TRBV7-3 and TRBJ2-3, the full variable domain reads GAGVSQTPSNKVTEKGKYVELRCDPISGHTALYWYRQSLGQGPEFLIYFQGTGAADDSGLPNDRFFAVRPEGSVSTLKIQRTERGDSAVYLCASSPLLGSSTDTQYFGPGTRLTVL.

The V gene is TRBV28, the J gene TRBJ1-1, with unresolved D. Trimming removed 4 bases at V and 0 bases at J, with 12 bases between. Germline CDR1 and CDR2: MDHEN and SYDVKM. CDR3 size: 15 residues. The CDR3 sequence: CASSSQTVMNTEAFF. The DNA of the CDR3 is TGTGCCAGCAGTTCCCAAACCGTCATGAACACTGAAGCTTTCTTT.

CDR3 DNA sequence: TGTGCCACCAGTGATGTGACTAGCGGGGGAGACACAGATACGCAGTATTTT. This encodes CATSDVTSGGDTDTQYF. This chain joins TRBV24-1 and TRBJ2-3, with TRBD2 identical over 12 bases. Germline CDR1 KGHDR, CDR2 SFDVKD. The V and J ends lost 3 bases and 2 bases, in that order; junction bases with no gene match: 5. The CDR3 covers 17 residues.